The TCR beta chain under discussion was sequenced for a study of radiotherapy plus CTLA-4 blockade in lung cancer. Study-wide results and limits: Tumor-origin TCR clones grew in blood after radiotherapy plus ipilimumab.

V lost 0 bases and J 8 bases, leaving 14 bases between the germline ends. The CDR3 runs to 15 residues. Per the germline V gene, CDR1 is MNHEY and CDR2 is SVGAGI. Comments on this clone: Its antigen remains unknown.

The protocol was immunoSEQ multiplex PCR, while the TCRdb copy is restricted to in-frame clones and leaves out a portion. The sample lists approximately 45,000 clones, almost 65% seen once, with 18% in the top ten. Focal radiation plus CTLA-4 blockade with ipilimumab was given to patients with chemo-refractory metastatic non-small-cell lung cancer. The sequence came from a human donor with non-small cell lung cancer who had a partial response to radiotherapy plus ipilimumab. The sample in question was peripheral blood, obtained from a patient treated with radiotherapy plus ipilimumab. V usage is TRBV6-5 and J usage is TRBJ2-4, with D possibly being TRBD2 (5 bases). CDR3 nucleotides: TGTGCCAGCAGTTACTCGGGGTCCCCCGGGGACATTCAGTACTTC. Its protein product is CASSYSGSPGDIQYF.